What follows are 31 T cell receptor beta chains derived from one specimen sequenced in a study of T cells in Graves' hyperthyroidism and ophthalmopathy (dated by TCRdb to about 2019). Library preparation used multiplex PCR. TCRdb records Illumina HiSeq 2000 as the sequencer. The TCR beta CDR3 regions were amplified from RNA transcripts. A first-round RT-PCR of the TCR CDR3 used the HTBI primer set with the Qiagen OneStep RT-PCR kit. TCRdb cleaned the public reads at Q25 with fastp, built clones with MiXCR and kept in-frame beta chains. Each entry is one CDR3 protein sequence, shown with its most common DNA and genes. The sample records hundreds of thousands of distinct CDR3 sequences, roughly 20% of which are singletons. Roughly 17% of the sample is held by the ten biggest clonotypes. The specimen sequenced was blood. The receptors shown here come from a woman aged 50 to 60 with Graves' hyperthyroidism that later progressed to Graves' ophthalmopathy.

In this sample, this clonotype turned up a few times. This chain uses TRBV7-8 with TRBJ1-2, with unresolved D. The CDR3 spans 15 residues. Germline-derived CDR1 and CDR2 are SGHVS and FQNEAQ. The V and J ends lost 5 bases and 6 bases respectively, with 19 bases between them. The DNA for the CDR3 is TGTGCCAGCAGCCTTAAGATCCCCCCGGGCGATGGCTACACCTTC. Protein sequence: CASSLKIPPGDGYTF.

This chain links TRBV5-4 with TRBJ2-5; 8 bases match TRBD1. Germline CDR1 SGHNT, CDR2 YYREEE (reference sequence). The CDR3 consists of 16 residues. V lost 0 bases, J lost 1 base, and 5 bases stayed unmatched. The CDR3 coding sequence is TGTGCCAGCAGCTTGGGACAGGGGAGAGCCCAAGAGACCCAGTACTTC. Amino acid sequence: CASSLGQGRAQETQYF.

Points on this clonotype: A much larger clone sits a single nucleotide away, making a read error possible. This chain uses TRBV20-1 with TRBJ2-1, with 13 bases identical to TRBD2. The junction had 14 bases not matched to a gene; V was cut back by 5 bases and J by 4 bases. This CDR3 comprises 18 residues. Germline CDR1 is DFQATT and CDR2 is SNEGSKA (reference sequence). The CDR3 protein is CSAGLPLLAGGRYNEQFF. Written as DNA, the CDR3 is TGCAGTGCTGGATTACCCCTACTAGCGGGGGGGAGGTACAATGAGCAGTTCTTC.

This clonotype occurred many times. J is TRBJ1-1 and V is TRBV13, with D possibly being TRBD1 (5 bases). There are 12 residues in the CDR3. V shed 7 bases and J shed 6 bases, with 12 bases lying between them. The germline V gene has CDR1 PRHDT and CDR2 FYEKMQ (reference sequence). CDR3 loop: CASNGAVAEAFF. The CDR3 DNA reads TGTGCCAGCAACGGGGCTGTAGCTGAAGCTTTCTTT. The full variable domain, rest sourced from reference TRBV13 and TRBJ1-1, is AAGVIQSPRHLIKEKRETATLKCYPIPRHDTVYWYQQGPGQDPQFLISFYEKMQSDKGSIPDRFSAQQFSDYHSELNMSSLELGDSALYFCASNGAVAEAFFGQGTRLTVV.

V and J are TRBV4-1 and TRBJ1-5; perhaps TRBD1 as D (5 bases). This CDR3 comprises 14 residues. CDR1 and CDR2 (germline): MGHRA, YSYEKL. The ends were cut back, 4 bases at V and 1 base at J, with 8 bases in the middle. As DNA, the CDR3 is TGCGCCAGCAGCCGTAAGGGGAGCAATCAGCCCCAGCATTTT. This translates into CASSRKGSNQPQHF.

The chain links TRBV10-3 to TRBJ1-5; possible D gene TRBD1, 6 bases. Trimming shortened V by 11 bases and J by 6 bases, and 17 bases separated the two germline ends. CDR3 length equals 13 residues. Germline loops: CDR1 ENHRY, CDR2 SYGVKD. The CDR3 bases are TGTGCCGGCAGGGGAGGGGCTGGTCAGCCCCAGCATTTT. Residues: CAGRGGAGQPQHF.

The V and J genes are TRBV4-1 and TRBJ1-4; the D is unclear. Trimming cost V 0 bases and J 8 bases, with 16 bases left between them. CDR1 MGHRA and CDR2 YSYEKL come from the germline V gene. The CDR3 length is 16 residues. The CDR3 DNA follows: TGCGCCAGCAGCCAAGAGGCGGGAGGGATGCGGGAAAAACTGTTTTTT. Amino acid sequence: CASSQEAGGMREKLFF.

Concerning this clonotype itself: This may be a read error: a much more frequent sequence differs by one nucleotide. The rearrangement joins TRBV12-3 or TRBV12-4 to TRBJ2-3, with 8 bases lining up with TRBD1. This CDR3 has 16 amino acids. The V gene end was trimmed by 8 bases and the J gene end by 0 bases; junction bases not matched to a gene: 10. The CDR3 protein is CASGLRTGTSTDTQYF. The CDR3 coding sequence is TGTGCCAGCGGACTAAGGACAGGGACTAGCACAGATACGCAGTATTTT.

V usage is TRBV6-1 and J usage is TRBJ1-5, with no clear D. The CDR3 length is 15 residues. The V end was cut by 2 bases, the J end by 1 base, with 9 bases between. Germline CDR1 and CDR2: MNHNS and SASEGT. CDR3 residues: CASSEKGQSNQPQHF. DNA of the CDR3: TGTGCCAGCAGTGAAAAAGGGCAGAGCAATCAGCCCCAGCATTTT.

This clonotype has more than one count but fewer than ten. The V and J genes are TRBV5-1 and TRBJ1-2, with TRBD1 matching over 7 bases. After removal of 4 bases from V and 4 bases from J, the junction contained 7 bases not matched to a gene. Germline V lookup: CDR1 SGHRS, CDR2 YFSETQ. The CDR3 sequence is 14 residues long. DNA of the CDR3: TGCGCCAGCAGCGAGGGGGCAGGGGGCTATGGCTACACCTTC. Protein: CASSEGAGGYGYTF.

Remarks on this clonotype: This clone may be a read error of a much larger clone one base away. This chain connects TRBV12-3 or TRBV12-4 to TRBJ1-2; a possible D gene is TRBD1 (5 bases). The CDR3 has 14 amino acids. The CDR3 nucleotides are TGTGCCGGCAGGGAATTGGAAGCTAACTATGGCTACACCTTC. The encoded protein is CAGRELEANYGYTF.

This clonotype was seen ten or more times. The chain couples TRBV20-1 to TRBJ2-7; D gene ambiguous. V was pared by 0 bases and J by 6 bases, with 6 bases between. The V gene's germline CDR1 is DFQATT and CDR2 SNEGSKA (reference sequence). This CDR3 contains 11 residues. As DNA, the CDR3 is TGCAGTGCTAGAGAAAGCATCGAGCAGTACTTC. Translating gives CSARESIEQYF.

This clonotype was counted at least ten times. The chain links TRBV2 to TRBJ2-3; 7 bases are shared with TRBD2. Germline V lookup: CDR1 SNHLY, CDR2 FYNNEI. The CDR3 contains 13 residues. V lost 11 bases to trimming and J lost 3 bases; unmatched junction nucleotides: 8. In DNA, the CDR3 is TGTGCCGCCGAAGCGGGACTAACAGATACGCAGTATTTT. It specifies CAAEAGLTDTQYF.

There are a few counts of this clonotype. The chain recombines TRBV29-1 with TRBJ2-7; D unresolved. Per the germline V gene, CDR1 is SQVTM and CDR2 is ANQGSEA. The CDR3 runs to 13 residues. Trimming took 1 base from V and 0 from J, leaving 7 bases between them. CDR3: CSVEGGDSYEQYF. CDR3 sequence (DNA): TGCAGCGTTGAAGGTGGGGACTCCTACGAGCAGTACTTC.

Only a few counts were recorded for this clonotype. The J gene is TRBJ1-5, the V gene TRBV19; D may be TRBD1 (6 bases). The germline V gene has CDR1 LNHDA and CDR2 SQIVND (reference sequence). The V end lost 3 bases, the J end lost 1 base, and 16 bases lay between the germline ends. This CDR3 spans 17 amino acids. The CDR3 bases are TGTGCCAGTAGTATTACGGCAGGGAGGGGGAGCAATCAGCCCCAGCATTTT. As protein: CASSITAGRGSNQPQHF. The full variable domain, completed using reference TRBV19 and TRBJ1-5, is DGGITQSPKYLFRKEGQNVTLSCEQNLNHDAMYWYRQDPGQGLRLIYYSQIVNDFQKGDIAEGYSVSREKKESFPLTVTSAQKNPTAFYLCASSITAGRGSNQPQHFGDGTRLSIL.

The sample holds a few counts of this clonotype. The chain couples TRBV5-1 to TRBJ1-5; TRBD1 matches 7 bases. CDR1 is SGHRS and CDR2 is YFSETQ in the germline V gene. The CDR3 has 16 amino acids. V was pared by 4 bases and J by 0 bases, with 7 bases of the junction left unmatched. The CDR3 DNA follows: TGCGCCAGCAGCCCCGGGACAGCTTATAGCAATCAGCCCCAGCATTTT. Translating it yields CASSPGTAYSNQPQHF.

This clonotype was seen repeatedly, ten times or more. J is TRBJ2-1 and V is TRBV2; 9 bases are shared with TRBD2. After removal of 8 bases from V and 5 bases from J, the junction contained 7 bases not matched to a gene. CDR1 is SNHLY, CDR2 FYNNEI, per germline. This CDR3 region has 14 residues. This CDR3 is CASLKREANNEQFF. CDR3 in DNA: TGTGCCAGCTTAAAGCGGGAGGCAAACAATGAGCAGTTCTTC.

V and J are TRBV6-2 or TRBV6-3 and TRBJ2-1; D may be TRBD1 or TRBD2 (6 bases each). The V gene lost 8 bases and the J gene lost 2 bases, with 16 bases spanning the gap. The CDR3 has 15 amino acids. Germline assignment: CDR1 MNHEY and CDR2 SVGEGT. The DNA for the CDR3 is TGTGCCAGCCTCCAAGGGGGGTTCCCCTACAATGAGCAGTTCTTC. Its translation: CASLQGGFPYNEQFF.

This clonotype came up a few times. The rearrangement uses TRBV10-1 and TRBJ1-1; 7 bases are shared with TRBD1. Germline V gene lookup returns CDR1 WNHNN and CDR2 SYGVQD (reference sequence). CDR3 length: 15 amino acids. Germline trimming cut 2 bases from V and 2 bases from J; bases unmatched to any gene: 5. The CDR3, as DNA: TGCGCCAGCAGTGAGCTAGACAGGGCAAACACTGAAGCTTTCTTT. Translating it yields CASSELDRANTEAFF.

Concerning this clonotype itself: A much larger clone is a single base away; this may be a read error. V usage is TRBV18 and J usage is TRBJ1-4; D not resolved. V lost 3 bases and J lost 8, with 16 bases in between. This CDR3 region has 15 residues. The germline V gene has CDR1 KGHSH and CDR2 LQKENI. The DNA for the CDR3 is TGTGCCAGCTCACCGGTAGGGAGTCGACGCGAAAAACTGTTTTTT. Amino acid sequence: CASSPVGSRREKLFF.

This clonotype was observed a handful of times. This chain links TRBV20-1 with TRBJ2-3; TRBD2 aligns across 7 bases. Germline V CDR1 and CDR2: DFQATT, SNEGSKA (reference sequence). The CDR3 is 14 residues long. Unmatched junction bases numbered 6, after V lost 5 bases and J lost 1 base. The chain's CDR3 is CSAHGGIRTDTQYF. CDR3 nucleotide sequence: TGCAGTGCTCACGGGGGGATTCGCACAGATACGCAGTATTTT.

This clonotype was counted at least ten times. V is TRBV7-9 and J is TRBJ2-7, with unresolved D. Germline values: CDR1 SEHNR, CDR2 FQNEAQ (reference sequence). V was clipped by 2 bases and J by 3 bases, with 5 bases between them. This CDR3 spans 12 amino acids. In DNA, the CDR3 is TGTGCCAGCAGCTTACCAGACTACGAGCAGTACTTC. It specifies CASSLPDYEQYF.

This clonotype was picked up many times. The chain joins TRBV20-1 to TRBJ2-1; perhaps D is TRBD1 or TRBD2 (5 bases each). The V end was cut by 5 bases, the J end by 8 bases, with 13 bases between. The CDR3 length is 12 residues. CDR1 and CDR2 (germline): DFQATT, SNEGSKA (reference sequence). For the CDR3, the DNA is TGCAGTGCTGAGGGACCAAAGGATGAGCAGTTCTTC. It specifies CSAEGPKDEQFF.

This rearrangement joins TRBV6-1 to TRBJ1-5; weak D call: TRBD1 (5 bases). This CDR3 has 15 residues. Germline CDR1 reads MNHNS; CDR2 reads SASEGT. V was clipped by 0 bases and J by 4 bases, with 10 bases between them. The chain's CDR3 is CASSEANGANQPQHF. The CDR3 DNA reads TGTGCCAGCAGTGAAGCAAACGGGGCTAATCAGCCCCAGCATTTT.

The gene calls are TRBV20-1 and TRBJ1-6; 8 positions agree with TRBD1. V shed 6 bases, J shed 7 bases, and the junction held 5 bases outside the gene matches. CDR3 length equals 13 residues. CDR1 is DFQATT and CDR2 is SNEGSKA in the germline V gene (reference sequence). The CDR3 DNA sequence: TGCAGTGCCACGACAGGGGAAAATTCACCCCTCCACTTT. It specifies CSATTGENSPLHF.

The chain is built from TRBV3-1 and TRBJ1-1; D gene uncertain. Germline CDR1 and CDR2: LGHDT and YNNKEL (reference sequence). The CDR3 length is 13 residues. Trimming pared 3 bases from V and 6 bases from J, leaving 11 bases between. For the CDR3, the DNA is TGTGCCAGCAGCCAGGGTTCACTTTCTGAAGCTTTCTTT. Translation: CASSQGSLSEAFF.

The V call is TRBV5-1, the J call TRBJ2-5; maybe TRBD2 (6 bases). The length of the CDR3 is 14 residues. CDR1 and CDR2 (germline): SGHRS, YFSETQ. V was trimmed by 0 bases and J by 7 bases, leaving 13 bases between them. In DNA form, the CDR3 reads TGCGCCAGCAGCTTGGTGGGGGGTCCCGGGACCCAGTACTTC. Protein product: CASSLVGGPGTQYF.

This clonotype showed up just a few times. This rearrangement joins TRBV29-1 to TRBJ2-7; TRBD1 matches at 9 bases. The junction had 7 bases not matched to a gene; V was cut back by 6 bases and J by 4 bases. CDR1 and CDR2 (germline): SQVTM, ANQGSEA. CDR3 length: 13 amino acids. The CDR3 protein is CSVTGGARYEQYF. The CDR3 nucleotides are TGCAGCGTAACAGGGGGCGCGAGGTACGAGCAGTACTTC.

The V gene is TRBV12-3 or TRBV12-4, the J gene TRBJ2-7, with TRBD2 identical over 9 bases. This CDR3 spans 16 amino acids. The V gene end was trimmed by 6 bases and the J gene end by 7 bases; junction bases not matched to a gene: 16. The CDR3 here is CASSNFVASGENEQYF. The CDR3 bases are TGTGCCAGCAGCAATTTTGTGGCTAGCGGGGAAAATGAGCAGTACTTC.

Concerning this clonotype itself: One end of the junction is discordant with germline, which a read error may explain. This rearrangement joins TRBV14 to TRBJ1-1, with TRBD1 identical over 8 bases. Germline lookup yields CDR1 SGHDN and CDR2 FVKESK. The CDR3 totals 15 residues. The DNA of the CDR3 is TGTGCCAGCAGCACCCGGACAGGGAGGAACACTGAAGCTCTCTTT. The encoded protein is CASSTRTGRNTEALF.

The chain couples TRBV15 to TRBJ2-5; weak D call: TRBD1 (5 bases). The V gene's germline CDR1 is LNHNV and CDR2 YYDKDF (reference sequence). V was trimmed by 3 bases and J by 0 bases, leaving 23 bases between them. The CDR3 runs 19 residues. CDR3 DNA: TGTGCCACCAGCAGGATCGGACAAGGCCTCTCCTTCTACCAAGAGACCCAGTACTTC. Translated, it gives CATSRIGQGLSFYQETQYF.